A selection of T cell receptor beta chains follows, all from one sample in a study of T cell changes during pregnancy in multiple sclerosis. Data came from immunoSEQ multiplex PCR; TCRdb stores just in-frame clones and leaves some out. The sample yields under 80,000 clones, roughly 92% seen once. The sample consisted of peripheral blood, taken after pregnancy. These receptors came from a female donor in good health, enrolled as a control in a pregnancy study. Each CDR3 is given with its conserved first and last residue. A D gene is named only where the DNA matches it firmly. Size is omitted from some rows. Given values are once, few, many or a class for expanded clones.

size	D	V	J	DNA	CDR3
NA	TRBD1	TRBV2	TRBJ1-4	TGTGCCAGCACCGCACAGGGGTCGGTTAGTGAAAAACTGTTTTTT	CASTAQGSVSEKLFF
NA	NA	TRBV5-8	TRBJ2-3	TGTGCCAGCAGCTTGTCTTACACAGATACGCAGTATTTT	CASSLSYTDTQYF
NA	TRBD1	TRBV4-1	TRBJ1-5	TGCGCCAGCAGCCAAGATCCAGGGGGGCTGAGACAGCCCCAGCATTTT	CASSQDPGGLRQPQHF
NA	TRBD1	TRBV27	TRBJ2-5	TGTGCCAGCAGTTTAAGGGACAGGGGAGGAGAGACCCAGTACTTC	CASSLRDRGGETQYF
NA	NA	TRBV6-5	TRBJ2-1	TGTGCCAGCAGTCCCGGGATGGTTGAGCAGTTCTTC	CASSPGMVEQFF
NA	TRBD1	TRBV14	TRBJ1-1	TGTGCCAGCAGCCTCCAAAGCGGACAGGGGAACACTGAAGCTTTCTTT	CASSLQSGQGNTEAFF
NA	TRBD2	TRBV2	TRBJ2-7	TGTGCCAGCCGACCCCAGGGGCGGGGGGGCTCCTACGAGCAGTACTTC	CASRPQGRGGSYEQYF
NA	TRBD2	TRBV19	TRBJ2-3	TGTGCCAGTGCTAGCGGGAGGGTTACAGATACGCAGTATTTT	CASASGRVTDTQYF
NA	TRBD2	TRBV30	TRBJ2-2	TGTGCCTGGTCTAGCGGGGAGAACACCGGGGAGCTGTTTTTT	CAWSSGENTGELFF
NA	TRBD1	TRBV5-1	TRBJ1-1	TGCGCCAGCAGCTTGGACAGGGGAGTGAGTACTGAAGCTTTCTTT	CASSLDRGVSTEAFF
NA	TRBD1	TRBV9	TRBJ2-1	TGTGCCAGCACCACAGGGGGGACCCCGGGGGACAATGAGCAGTTCTTC	CASTTGGTPGDNEQFF
NA	NA	TRBV7-2	TRBJ1-4	TGTGCCAGCAGCTTAGTATGGGCGCCTGGTGAAAAACTGTTTTTT	CASSLVWAPGEKLFF
NA	NA	TRBV27	TRBJ2-7	TGTGCCAGCTCCCGAGTGGGGGCCCGATACGAGCAGTACTTC	CASSRVGARYEQYF
NA	NA	TRBV10-3	TRBJ2-1	TGTGCCATCAGTGAGGCCGGAATAGGGGAACGGCAGTTCTTC	CAISEAGIGERQFF
once	NA	TRBV6-4	TRBJ2-1	TGTGCCAGCAGCCGGGAGCTGGGGAACTACAATGAGCAGTTCTTC	CASSRELGNYNEQFF
NA	TRBD1	TRBV4-1	TRBJ1-2	TGCGCCAGCAGCCATCCGGGACAGGGGATCTATGGCTACACCTTC	CASSHPGQGIYGYTF
NA	TRBD1	TRBV2	TRBJ1-4	TGTGCCAGCAGCGAAGCGTGGGACAGGGGGGGAGAAAAACTGTTTTTT	CASSEAWDRGGEKLFF
NA	NA	TRBV19	TRBJ2-3	TGTGCCATTCCACCCCCCATCGGGGGAAGCACAGATACGCAGTATTTT	CAIPPPIGGSTDTQYF
NA	TRBD2	TRBV19	TRBJ2-2	TGTGCCAGTAGTATAGGTAGCGGGAGGGCTGGCACCGGGGAGCTGTTTTTT	CASSIGSGRAGTGELFF
NA	NA	TRBV10-2	TRBJ1-1	TGCGCCAGTTTTAGTCATGGAAGGAGCAAGAACACTGAAGCTTTCTTT	CASFSHGRSKNTEAFF
NA	NA	TRBV14	TRBJ1-3	TGTGCCAGCAGCCAAGACCTCCCGGGGGGCTCTGGAAACACCATATATTTT	CASSQDLPGGSGNTIYF
NA	NA	TRBV4-1	TRBJ1-6	TGCGCCAGCAGCACAGCTAATTCACCCCTCCACTTT	CASSTANSPLHF
NA	TRBD1	TRBV11-2	TRBJ2-7	TGTGCCAGCAGTAGACAGGGGGGTTCCTACGAGCAGTACTTC	CASSRQGGSYEQYF
once	NA	TRBV18	TRBJ2-1	TGTGCCAGCTCACCCAGACTCTACGAGGCGGATGAGCAGTTCTTC	CASSPRLYEADEQFF
NA	NA	TRBV28	TRBJ1-1	TGTGCCAGCACTGGGGGCGTTCACACTGAAGCTTTCTTT	CASTGGVHTEAFF
NA	NA	TRBV9	TRBJ2-7	TGTGCCAGCAGCGTAGGGGACACCAGCTCCTACGAGCAGTACTTC	CASSVGDTSSYEQYF
NA	TRBD1	TRBV4-1	TRBJ2-7	TGCGCCAGCAGCCAGTTTGGACTTCCGGGACAGGGTCGCTACGAGCAGTACTTC	CASSQFGLPGQGRYEQYF
NA	NA	TRBV28	TRBJ2-2	TGTGCCAGCAGTTTCAGGACCGGGGAGCTGTTTTTT	CASSFRTGELFF
few	TRBD1	TRBV18	TRBJ2-7	TGTGCCAGCTCACTCAGGGACAGGGGATCGAACGAGCAGTACTTC	CASSLRDRGSNEQYF
NA	TRBD2	TRBV2	TRBJ2-3	TGTGCCAGCAGTCTAGCGGGAAGGCAGGAAGATACGCAGTATTTT	CASSLAGRQEDTQYF
NA	NA	TRBV27	TRBJ2-7	TGTGCCAGCGGTCCAACAGGCGAGCAGTACTTC	CASGPTGEQYF
NA	NA	TRBV28	TRBJ1-6	TGTGCCAGCAGTTTTCCGTCGACAGGCCTGGGGGATTCACCCCTCCACTTT	CASSFPSTGLGDSPLHF
NA	TRBD1	TRBV5-6	TRBJ2-7	TGTGCCAGCAGCCTTCCTAACAGGGGGCTCAGCGAGCAGTACTTC	CASSLPNRGLSEQYF
NA	TRBD2	TRBV27	TRBJ2-1	TGTGCCAGCAGTTTGGTGCGGGAGGTCTCCTACAATGAGCAGTTCTTC	CASSLVREVSYNEQFF
NA	NA	TRBV25-1	TRBJ2-5	TGTGCCAGCAGAGTACGGGAGACCCAGTACTTC	CASRVRETQYF
once	TRBD1	TRBV18	TRBJ2-1	TGTGCCAGCTCACCACGGGACAGGACCCACAATGAGCAGTTCTTC	CASSPRDRTHNEQFF
NA	TRBD2	TRBV5-8	TRBJ2-5	TGTGCCAGCAGCCCTAGCGGGAAAGGAGGAGAGACCCAGTACTTC	CASSPSGKGGETQYF
NA	TRBD2	TRBV10-3	TRBJ2-7	TGTGCCATCAGTGAGTCGATGACTAGCGGGACCTACGAGCAGTACTTC	CAISESMTSGTYEQYF
NA	NA	TRBV18	TRBJ1-3	TGTGCCAGCTCACCACCTGGCAGCTCTGGAAACACCATATATTTT	CASSPPGSSGNTIYF
NA	NA	TRBV18	TRBJ2-5	TGTGCCAGCTCACCACAACAGCAAGAGACCCAGTACTTC	CASSPQQQETQYF
NA	NA	TRBV4-3	TRBJ2-7	TGCGCCAGCAGCCAAGAATCGCGTCCTAGCACATACGAGCAGTACTTC	CASSQESRPSTYEQYF
NA	TRBD2	TRBV30	TRBJ2-3	TGTGCCTGGAGTGTAGGGGCGGGAGACATCACAGATACGCAGTATTTT	CAWSVGAGDITDTQYF
NA	NA	TRBV27	TRBJ1-5	TGTGCCAGCAGTTTATTGTCGGGGGGGGGACACCATAGCAATCAGCCCCAGCATTTT	CASSLLSGGGHHSNQPQHF
NA	TRBD1	TRBV9	TRBJ1-2	TGTGCCAGCAGCGCCACCGGGACAGGGTTCACCTTC	CASSATGTGFTF
NA	TRBD1	TRBV9	TRBJ2-2	TGTGCCAGCAGGTTCGGACAGGGGGCCAACGGGGAGCTGTTTTTT	CASRFGQGANGELFF
once	NA	TRBV5-1	TRBJ2-2	TGCGCCAGCAGCCTAGCTTTCGACGGGGAGCTGTTTTTT	CASSLAFDGELFF
NA	TRBD1	TRBV19	TRBJ1-5	TGTGCCAGTAGTCCGACCGGGACAGCTCAGCCCCAGCATTTT	CASSPTGTAQPQHF
NA	TRBD1	TRBV18	TRBJ1-2	TGTGCCAGCTCACCCCCCCAGGACAGGGACTATGGCTACACCTTC	CASSPPQDRDYGYTF
NA	TRBD1	TRBV25-1	TRBJ1-6	TGTGCCAGCAGTCCAACAGGGGGTGTTTCACCCCTCCACTTT	CASSPTGGVSPLHF
NA	NA	TRBV18	TRBJ2-3	TGTGCCAGCTCACCACGAGTCAGGGACTCAGATACGCAGTATTTT	CASSPRVRDSDTQYF
NA	TRBD2	TRBV28	TRBJ2-1	TGTGCCAGCAGTTCGCCACTCGGACTAGCGGGCCGTACCTCCTACAATGAGCAGTTCTTC	CASSSPLGLAGRTSYNEQFF
NA	TRBD1	TRBV5-1	TRBJ1-3	TGCGCCAGCAGCCTGGGACAGTACTCTGGAAACACCATATATTTT	CASSLGQYSGNTIYF
NA	TRBD1	TRBV6-1	TRBJ1-3	TGTGCCAGCAGTGGACAGGGGCGCTCTGGAAACACCATATATTTT	CASSGQGRSGNTIYF
once	TRBD2	TRBV5-4	TRBJ2-3	TGTGCCAGCAGCTCCCGACTAGCGGGGGGTGCAGATACGCAGTATTTT	CASSSRLAGGADTQYF
NA	NA	TRBV2	TRBJ1-2	TGTGCCAGCAGTGAAACACAGGAATCCTATGGCTACACCTTC	CASSETQESYGYTF
NA	NA	TRBV11-2	TRBJ2-7	TGTGCCAGCAGCTTAGTGAGGGGGAGCTACGAGCAGTACTTC	CASSLVRGSYEQYF
few	TRBD1	TRBV6-4	TRBJ2-2	TGTGCCAGCAGTGACGGGGACAGAAACACCGGGGAGCTGTTTTTT	CASSDGDRNTGELFF